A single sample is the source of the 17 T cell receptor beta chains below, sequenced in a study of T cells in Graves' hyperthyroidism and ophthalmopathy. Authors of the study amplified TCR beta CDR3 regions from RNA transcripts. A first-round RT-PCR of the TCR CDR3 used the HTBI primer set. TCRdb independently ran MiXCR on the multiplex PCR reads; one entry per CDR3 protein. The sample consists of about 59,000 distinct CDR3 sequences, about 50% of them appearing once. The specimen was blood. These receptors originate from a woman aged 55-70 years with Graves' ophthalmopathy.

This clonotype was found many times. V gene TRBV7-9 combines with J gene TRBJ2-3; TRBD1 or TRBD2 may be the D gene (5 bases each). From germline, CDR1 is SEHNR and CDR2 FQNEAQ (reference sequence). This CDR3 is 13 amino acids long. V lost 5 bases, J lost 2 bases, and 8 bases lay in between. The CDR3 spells CASSLGVTDTQYF. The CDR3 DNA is TGTGCCAGCAGCCTGGGGGTCACAGATACGCAGTATTTT.

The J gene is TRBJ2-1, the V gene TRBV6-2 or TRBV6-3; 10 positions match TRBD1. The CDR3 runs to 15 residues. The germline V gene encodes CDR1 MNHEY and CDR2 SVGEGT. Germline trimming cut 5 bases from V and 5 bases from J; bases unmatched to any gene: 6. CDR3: CASSDKDRGNNEQFF. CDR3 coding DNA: TGTGCCAGCAGTGACAAGGACAGGGGGAACAATGAGCAGTTCTTC.

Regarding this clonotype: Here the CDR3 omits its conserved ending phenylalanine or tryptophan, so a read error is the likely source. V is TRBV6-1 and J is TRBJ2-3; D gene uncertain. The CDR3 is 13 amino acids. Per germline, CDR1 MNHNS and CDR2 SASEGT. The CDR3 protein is CAGRRGMEDTQYL. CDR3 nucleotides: TGTGCCGGCAGGCGTGGGATGGAAGATACGCAGTATCTT.

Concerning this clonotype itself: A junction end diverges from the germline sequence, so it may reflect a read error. The CDR3 protein is CATSPPPLGWDTEAFF. For the CDR3, the DNA is TGTGCCACCAGCCCCCCCCCCCTGGGATGGGACACTGAAGCTTTCTTT. The chain carries TRBV7-2 and TRBJ1-1; no clear D gene. Per the germline V gene, CDR1 is SGHTA and CDR2 is FQGNSA. This CDR3 has 16 residues.

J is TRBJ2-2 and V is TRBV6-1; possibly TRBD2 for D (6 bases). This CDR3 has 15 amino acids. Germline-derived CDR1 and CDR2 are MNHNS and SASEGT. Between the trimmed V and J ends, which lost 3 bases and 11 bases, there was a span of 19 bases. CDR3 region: CASSEISGEGHELFF. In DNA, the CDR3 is TGTGCCAGCAGTGAGATTAGCGGAGAAGGCCATGAGCTGTTTTTT.

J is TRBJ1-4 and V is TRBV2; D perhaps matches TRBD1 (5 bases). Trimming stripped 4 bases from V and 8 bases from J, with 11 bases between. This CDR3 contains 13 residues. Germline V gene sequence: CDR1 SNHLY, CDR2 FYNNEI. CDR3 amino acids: CASSVRRGEKLFF. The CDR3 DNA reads TGTGCCAGCAGTGTCCGTCGGGGGGAAAAACTGTTTTTT.

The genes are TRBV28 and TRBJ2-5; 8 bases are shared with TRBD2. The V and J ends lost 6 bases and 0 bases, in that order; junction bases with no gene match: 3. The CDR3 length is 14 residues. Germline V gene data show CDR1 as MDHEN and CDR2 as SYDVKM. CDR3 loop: CASRVAGNQETQYF. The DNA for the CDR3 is TGTGCCAGCAGAGTAGCGGGAAACCAAGAGACCCAGTACTTC.

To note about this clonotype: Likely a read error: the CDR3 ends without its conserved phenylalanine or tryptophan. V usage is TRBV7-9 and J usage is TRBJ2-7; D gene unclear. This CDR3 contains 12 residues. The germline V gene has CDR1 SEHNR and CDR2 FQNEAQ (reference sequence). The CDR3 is CTSSSSVSEQYL. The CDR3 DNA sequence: TGTACCAGCAGCTCCTCGGTTAGCGAGCAGTACCTC.

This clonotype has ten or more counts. The CDR3 reads CASSRWTSGAADTQYF. In DNA, the CDR3 is TGTGCCAGCAGTCGGTGGACTAGCGGGGCGGCGGATACGCAGTATTTT. This chain uses TRBV12-3 or TRBV12-4 with TRBJ2-3, with 12 nucleotides matching TRBD2. Trimming took 5 bases from V and 6 from J; bases not matched to a gene: 9. The length of the CDR3 is 16 residues.

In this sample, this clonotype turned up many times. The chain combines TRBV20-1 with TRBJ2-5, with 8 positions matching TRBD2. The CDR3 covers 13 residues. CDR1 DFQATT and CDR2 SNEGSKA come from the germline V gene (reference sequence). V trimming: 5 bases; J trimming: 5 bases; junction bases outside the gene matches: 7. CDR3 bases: TGCAGTGCTTTCCGGACTAGCTTGGAGACCCAGTACTTC. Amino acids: CSAFRTSLETQYF.

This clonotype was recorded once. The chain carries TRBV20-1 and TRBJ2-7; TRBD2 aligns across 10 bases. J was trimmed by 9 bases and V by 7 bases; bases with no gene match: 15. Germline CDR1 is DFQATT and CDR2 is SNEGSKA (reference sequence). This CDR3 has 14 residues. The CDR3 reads CSGLDRSGLARQYF. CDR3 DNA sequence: TGCAGTGGATTGGACAGGTCGGGACTAGCGAGGCAGTACTTC.

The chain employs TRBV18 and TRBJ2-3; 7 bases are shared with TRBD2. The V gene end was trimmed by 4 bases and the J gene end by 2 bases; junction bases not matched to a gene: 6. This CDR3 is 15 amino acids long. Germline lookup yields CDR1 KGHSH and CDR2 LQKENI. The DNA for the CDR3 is TGTGCCAGCTCACGGCCCGGGGGGATCACAGATACGCAGTATTTT. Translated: CASSRPGGITDTQYF.

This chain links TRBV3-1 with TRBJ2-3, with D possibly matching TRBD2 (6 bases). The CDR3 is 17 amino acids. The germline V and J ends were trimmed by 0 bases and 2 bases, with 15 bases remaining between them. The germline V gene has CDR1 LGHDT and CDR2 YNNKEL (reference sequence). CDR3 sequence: CASSQDWGDSSTDTQYF. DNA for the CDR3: TGTGCCAGCAGCCAAGATTGGGGGGACTCCTCCACAGATACGCAGTATTTT.

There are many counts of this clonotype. CDR3 sequence: CASSFGGTDTQYF. The CDR3 DNA follows: TGTGCCAGCAGCTTTGGGGGGACAGATACGCAGTATTTT. The chain joins TRBV7-9 to TRBJ2-3; possibly TRBD2 for D (6 bases). Per the germline V gene, CDR1 is SEHNR and CDR2 is FQNEAQ (reference sequence). Trimming shortened V by 3 bases and J by 3 bases, and 7 bases separated the two germline ends. The CDR3 totals 13 residues. Full variable domain (rest looked up from reference TRBV7-9 and TRBJ2-3): DTGVSQNPRHKITKRGQNVTFRCDPISEHNRLYWYRQTLGQGPEFLTYFQNEAQLEKSRLLSDRFSAERPKGSFSTLEIQRTEQGDSAMYLCASSFGGTDTQYFGPGTRLTVL.

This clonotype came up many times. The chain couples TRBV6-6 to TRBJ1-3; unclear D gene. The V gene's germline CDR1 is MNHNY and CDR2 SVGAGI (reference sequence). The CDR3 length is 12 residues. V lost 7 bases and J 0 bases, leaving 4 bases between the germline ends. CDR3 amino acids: CASMVSGNTIYF. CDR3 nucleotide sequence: TGTGCCAGCATGGTCTCTGGAAACACCATATATTTT.

The CDR3 region has the DNA TGCGCCAGCAATCCGGGGCCTAATGAAAAACTGTTTTTT. Its protein is CASNPGPNEKLFF. J is TRBJ1-4 and V is TRBV10-2, with TRBD1 as a possible D gene (5 bases). Germline V CDR1 and CDR2: WSHSY, SAAADI. The CDR3 extends over 13 amino acids. Trimming cost V 7 bases and J 3 bases, with 9 bases left between them.

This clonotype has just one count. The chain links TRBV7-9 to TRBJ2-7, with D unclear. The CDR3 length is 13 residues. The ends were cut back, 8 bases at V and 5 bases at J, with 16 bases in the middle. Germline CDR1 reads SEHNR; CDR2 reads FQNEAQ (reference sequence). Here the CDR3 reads CASLNNPRDEQYF. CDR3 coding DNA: TGTGCCAGCCTAAACAACCCCCGGGACGAGCAGTACTTC.